This TCR beta chain is from a study of T-cell memory formation after mild COVID-19. As for the study in general: TCR clustering was largely donor specific.

Findings of the study overall: In pre-infection memory, a portion of responding clones appeared, which suggested that cross-reactive memory joined. Later expanders leaned toward CD4+, whereas clones contracting from day 15 to 85 were balanced CD4/CD8.

Note on this clonotype: What it recognizes is unknown.

TCRdb passed the 5' RACE reads through MiXCR, listing each CDR3 protein once. The sample holds hundreds of thousands of distinct CDR3 sequences, over 15% seen once. The CDR3 runs 17 residues. This sequence joins TRBV3-2 and TRBJ1-5. TRBV3-2 is assigned pseudogene status. The source is an adult woman who had mild COVID-19 (a few samples of this study predate the infection). Cell type and time point are not known. The sequencing input was PBMCs or a T cell subset sorted from them (not recorded which). CDR3 DNA sequence: TGTGCCAGCAGCCAACCACTATGGACGGTTAGCAATCAGCCCCAGCATTTT. It is translated as CASSQPLWTVSNQPQHF.